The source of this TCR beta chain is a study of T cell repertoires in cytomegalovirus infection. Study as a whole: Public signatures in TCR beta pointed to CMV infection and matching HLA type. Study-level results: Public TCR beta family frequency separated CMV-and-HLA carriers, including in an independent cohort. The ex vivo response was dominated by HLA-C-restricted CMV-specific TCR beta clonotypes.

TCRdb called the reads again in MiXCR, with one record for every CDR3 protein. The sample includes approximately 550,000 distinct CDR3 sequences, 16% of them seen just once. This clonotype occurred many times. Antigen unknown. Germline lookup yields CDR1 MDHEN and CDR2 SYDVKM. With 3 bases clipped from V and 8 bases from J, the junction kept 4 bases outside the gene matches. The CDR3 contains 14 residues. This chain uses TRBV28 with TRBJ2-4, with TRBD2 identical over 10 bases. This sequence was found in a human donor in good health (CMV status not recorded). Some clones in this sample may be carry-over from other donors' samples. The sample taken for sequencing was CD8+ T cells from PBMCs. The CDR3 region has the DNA TGTGCCAGCAGTTTCAGGAGCGGGAGGGACATTCAGTACTTC. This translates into CASSFRSGRDIQYF.